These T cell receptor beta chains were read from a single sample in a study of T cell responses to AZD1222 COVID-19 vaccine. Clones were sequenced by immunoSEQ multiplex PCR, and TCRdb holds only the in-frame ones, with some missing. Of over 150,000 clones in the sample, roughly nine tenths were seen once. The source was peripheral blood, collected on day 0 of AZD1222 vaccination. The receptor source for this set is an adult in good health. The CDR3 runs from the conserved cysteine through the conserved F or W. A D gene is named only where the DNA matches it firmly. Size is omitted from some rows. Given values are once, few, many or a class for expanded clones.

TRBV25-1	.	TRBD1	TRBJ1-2	CASSGTGYGYTF	TGTGCCAGCAGTGGGACAGGATATGGCTACACCTTC
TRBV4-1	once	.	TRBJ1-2	CASSQRIYAGSSEGYTF	TGCGCCAGCAGCCAACGCATTTATGCTGGCTCCTCGGAGGGCTACACCTTC
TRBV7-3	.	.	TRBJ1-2	CASSHPSILGNGYTF	TGTGCCAGCAGCCACCCGTCGATTTTGGGGAATGGCTACACCTTC
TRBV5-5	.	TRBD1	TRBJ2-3	CASSWQGAVSTDTQYF	TGTGCCAGCAGCTGGCAGGGGGCGGTTAGCACAGATACGCAGTATTTT
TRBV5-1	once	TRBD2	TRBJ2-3	CASRGLAGADTQYF	TGCGCCAGCAGGGGACTAGCGGGCGCAGATACGCAGTATTTT
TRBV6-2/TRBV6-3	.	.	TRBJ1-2	CASSYSGRIYGYTF	TGTGCCAGCAGTTACTCCGGCAGAATCTATGGCTACACCTTC
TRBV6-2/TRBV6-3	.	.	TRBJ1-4	CASSRWDATNEKLFF	TGTGCCAGCAGTCGATGGGATGCAACTAATGAAAAACTGTTTTTT
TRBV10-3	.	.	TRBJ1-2	CAISPDTYGYTF	TGTGCCATCAGCCCCGACACTTATGGCTACACCTTC
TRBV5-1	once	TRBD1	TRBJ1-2	CASSPQGSGYTF	TGCGCCAGCAGCCCACAGGGGTCCGGCTACACCTTC
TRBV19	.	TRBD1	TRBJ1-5	CASSTRTGGTNQPQHF	TGTGCCAGTAGTACTCGGACAGGGGGCACCAATCAGCCCCAGCATTTT
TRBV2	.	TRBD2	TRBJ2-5	CASRRTSGGEETQYF	TGTGCCAGCCGCCGGACTAGCGGGGGGGAAGAGACCCAGTACTTC
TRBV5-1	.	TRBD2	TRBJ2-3	CASSTDPGLGSDTQYF	TGCGCCAGCAGCACCGATCCGGGACTAGGCTCAGATACGCAGTATTTT
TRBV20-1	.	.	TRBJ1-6	CSASQSTGNSPLHF	TGCAGTGCTAGTCAGTCCACGGGGAATTCACCCCTCCACTTT
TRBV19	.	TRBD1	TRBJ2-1	CATEDRGELVGEQFF	TGTGCCACCGAGGACAGGGGCGAATTGGTGGGCGAGCAGTTCTTC
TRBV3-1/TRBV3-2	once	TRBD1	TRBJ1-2	CASSRPGQSYGYTF	TGTGCCAGCAGCCGACCGGGACAGTCTTATGGCTACACCTTC
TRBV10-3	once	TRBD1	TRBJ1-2	CAIHGQGQSYGYTF	TGTGCCATCCATGGACAGGGCCAGAGCTATGGCTACACCTTC
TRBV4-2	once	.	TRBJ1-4	CASSQDRYQGREKLFF	TGTGCCAGCAGCCAAGATCGGTACCAGGGGAGGGAAAAACTGTTTTTT
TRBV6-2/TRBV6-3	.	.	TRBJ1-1	CASSYPGQYEAFF	TGTGCCAGCAGTTACCCAGGACAGTATGAAGCTTTCTTT
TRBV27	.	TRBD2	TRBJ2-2	CASSAFRGANTGELFF	TGTGCCAGCAGTGCCTTCCGGGGGGCGAACACCGGGGAGCTGTTTTTT
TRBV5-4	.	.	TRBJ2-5	CASSLDLVSVAQYF	TGTGCCAGCAGCCTTGACCTTGTCAGTGTCGCCCAGTACTTC
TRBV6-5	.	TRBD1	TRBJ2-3	CASRTGTGGTDTQYF	TGTGCCAGCAGAACCGGGACAGGGGGCACAGATACGCAGTATTTT
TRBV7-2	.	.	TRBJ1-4	CASSLRGAGEKLFF	TGTGCCAGCAGCCTACGCGGGGCGGGGGAAAAACTGTTTTTT
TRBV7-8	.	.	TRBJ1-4	CASSLAQGTNEKLFF	TGTGCCAGCAGCTTAGCACAGGGTACTAATGAAAAACTGTTTTTT
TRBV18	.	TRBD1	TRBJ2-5	CASSPRPGGGETQYF	TGTGCCAGCTCACCAAGACCAGGGGGCGGGGAGACCCAGTACTTC
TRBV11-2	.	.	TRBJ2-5	CASSLGAQETQYF	TGTGCCAGCAGCTTAGGGGCTCAAGAGACCCAGTACTTC
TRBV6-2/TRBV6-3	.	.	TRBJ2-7	CASSGGNVYEQYF	TGTGCCAGCAGCGGGGGCAACGTCTACGAGCAGTACTTC